The 8 T cell receptor beta chains reported below all come from one sample, sequenced in a study of blood T cell repertoires in COVID-19. Data came from immunoSEQ multiplex PCR; TCRdb stores just in-frame clones and leaves some out. The sample holds about 300,000 clones, roughly 84% seen once. The sequencing sample was made of peripheral blood. These receptors were obtained from a human donor with COVID-19, enrolled during active disease. The donor label of this sample is uncertain.

This chain connects TRBV30 to TRBJ2-7; D not resolved. This CDR3 comprises 10 residues. CDR1 is GTSNPN, CDR2 SVGIG, per germline (reference sequence). V gave up 5 bases and J gave up 5 bases, with 7 bases separating them. The CDR3 region has the DNA TGTGCCTGGGCAGACAACGAGCAGTACTTC. The encoded protein is CAWADNEQYF.

The CDR3 DNA sequence: TGTGCCAGCAGTTTTATTGGGGAGAGGACAGCCTATGGCTACACCTTC. It encodes CASSFIGERTAYGYTF. The chain combines TRBV28 with TRBJ1-2; D perhaps matches TRBD1 (6 bases). The CDR3 loop spans 16 amino acids. CDR1 and CDR2 (germline): MDHEN, SYDVKM. V was cut by 3 bases and J by 4 bases, with 18 bases left in between.

The chain carries TRBV4-1 and TRBJ2-3, with 7 bases lining up with TRBD2. The V gene end was trimmed by 1 base and the J gene end by 1 base; junction bases not matched to a gene: 8. CDR1 is MGHRA and CDR2 is YSYEKL in the germline V gene. This CDR3 is 17 amino acids long. CDR3 in amino acids: CASSQGDGGSGTDTQYF. The CDR3, as DNA: TGCGCCAGCAGCCAAGGGGATGGCGGGAGCGGCACAGATACGCAGTATTTT.

The rearrangement uses TRBV6-2 or TRBV6-3 and TRBJ1-2; 10 positions agree with TRBD1. The germline CDR1 and CDR2 sequences are MNHEY and SVGEGT. CDR3 length: 17 amino acids. Losses at the gene ends were 4 bases for V and 8 bases for J; bases not matched to a gene: 16. The CDR3 reads CASSSGQGRDPTRGYTF. Written as DNA, the CDR3 is TGTGCCAGCAGTTCGGGACAGGGGAGGGATCCGACCCGCGGCTACACCTTC.

The gene calls are TRBV6-5 and TRBJ2-2, with D unresolved. V gave up 5 bases and J gave up 5 bases, with 6 bases separating them. The CDR3 contains 12 residues. CDR1 and CDR2 (germline): MNHEY, SVGAGI. This CDR3 reads CASSPTTGELFF. CDR3 sequence (DNA): TGTGCCAGCAGTCCTACTACCGGGGAGCTGTTTTTT.

V gene TRBV7-9 combines with J gene TRBJ2-7, with 7 bases lining up with TRBD1. CDR1 and CDR2 from the germline V gene are SEHNR and FQNEAQ (reference sequence). Germline trimming cut 5 bases from V and 4 bases from J; bases unmatched to any gene: 5. The CDR3 runs to 13 residues. In nucleotides, the CDR3 is TGTGCCAGCAGCCGAGGGACAGATTACGAGCAGTACTTC. This gives the protein CASSRGTDYEQYF.

The count of this clone is one. The DNA for the CDR3 is TGTGCCAGCACCCGAAGACAGGGGAATTACGAGCAGTACTTC. Its protein product is CASTRRQGNYEQYF. The rearrangement uses TRBV5-6 and TRBJ2-7, with 8 bases that match TRBD1. V lost 6 bases to trimming and J lost 4 bases; unmatched junction nucleotides: 9. From germline, CDR1 is SGHDT and CDR2 YYEEEE. The CDR3 runs 14 residues. Drawing the rest from reference TRBV5-6 and TRBJ2-7, the complete variable domain is DAGVTQSPTHLIKTRGQQVTLRCSPKSGHDTVSWYQQALGQGPQFIFQYYEEEERQRGNFPDRFSGHQFPNYSSELNVNALLLGDSALYLCASTRRQGNYEQYFGPGTRLTVT.

The chain links TRBV3-1 (or the pseudogene TRBV3-2) to TRBJ2-3; TRBD1 matches 9 bases. Looked up from germline, CDR1 is LGHDT and CDR2 is YNNKEL (reference sequence). The CDR3 contains 15 residues. V shed 5 bases and J 2 bases; nucleotides not matched to a gene: 5. The CDR3 nucleotides are TGTGCCAGCAGCGTACAGGGGGCGAACACAGATACGCAGTATTTT. It codes for CASSVQGANTDTQYF.